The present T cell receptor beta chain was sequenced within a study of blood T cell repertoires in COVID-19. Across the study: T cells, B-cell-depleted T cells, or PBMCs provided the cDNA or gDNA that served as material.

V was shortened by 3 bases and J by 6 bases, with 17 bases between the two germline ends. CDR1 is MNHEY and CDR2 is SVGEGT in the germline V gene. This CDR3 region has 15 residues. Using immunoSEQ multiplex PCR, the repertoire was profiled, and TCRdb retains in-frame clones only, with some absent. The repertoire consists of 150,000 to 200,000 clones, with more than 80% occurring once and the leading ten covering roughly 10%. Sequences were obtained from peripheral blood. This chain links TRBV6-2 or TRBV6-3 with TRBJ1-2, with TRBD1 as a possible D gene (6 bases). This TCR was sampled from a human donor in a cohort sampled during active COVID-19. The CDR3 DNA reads TGTGCCAGCAGTTATTATACAGGGATCAGCAATGGCTACACCTTC. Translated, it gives CASSYYTGISNGYTF.